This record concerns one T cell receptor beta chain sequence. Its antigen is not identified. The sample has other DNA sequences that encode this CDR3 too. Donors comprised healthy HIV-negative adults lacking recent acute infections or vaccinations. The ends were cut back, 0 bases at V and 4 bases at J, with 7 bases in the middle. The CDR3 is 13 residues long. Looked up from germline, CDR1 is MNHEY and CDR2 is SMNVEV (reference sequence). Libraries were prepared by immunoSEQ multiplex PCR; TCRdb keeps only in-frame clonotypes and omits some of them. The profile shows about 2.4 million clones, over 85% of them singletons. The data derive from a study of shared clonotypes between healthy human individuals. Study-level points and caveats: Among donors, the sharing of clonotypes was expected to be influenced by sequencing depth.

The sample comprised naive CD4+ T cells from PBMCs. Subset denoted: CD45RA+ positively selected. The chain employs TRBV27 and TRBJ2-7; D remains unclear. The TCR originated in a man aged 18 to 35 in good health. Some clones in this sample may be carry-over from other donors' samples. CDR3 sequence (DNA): TGTGCCAGCAGTTTATCCCCAGGTTACGAGCAGTACTTC. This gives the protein CASSLSPGYEQYF.